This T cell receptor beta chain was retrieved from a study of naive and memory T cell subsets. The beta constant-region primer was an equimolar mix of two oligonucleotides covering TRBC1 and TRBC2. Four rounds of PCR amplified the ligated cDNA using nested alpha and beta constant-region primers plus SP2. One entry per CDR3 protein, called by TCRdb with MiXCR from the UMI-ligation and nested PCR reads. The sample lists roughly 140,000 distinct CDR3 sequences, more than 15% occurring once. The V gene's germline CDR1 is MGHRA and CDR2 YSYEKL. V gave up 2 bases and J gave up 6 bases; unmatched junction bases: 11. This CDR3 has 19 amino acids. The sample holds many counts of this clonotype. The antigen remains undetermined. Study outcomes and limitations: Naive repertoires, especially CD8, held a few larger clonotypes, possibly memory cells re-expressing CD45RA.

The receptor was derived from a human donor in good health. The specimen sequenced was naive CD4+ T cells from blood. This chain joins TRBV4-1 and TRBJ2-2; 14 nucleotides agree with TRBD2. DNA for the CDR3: TGCGCCAGCAGCCAAATAATCGGACTAGCGGGAGGAGGCGCCGGGGAGCTGTTTTTT. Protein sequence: CASSQIIGLAGGGAGELFF.